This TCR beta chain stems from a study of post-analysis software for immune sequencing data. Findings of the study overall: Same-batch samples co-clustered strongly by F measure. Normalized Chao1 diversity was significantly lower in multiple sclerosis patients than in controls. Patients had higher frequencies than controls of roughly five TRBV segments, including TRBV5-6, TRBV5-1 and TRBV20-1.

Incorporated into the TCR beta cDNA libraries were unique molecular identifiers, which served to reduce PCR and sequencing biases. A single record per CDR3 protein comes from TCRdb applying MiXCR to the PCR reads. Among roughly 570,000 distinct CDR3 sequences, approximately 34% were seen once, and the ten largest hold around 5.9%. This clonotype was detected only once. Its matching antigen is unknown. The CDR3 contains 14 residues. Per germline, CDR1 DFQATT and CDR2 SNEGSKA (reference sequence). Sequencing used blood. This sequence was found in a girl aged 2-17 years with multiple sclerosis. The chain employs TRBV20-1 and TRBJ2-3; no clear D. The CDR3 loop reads CSVIPRATTDTQYF. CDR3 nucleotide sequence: TGCAGCGTCATCCCACGCGCGACCACAGATACGCAGTATTTT.